Sequencing of this TCR beta chain was carried out in a study of blood T cell repertoires in COVID-19. Germline assignment: CDR1 LGHNA and CDR2 YSLEER. This CDR3 region has 13 residues. With 1 base removed from V and 9 bases from J, the gap between germline ends came to 10 bases. Per the study methods: Reference gene primer amplification gave nucleated cell count estimates. TCRdb's copy holds only in-frame clones and misses some; the assay was immunoSEQ multiplex PCR. Clonal size and the V and J genes are those of that table, whereas D and trimming came from the DNA. Of about 100,000 clones in the sample, around 85% were seen once.

Input material: peripheral blood. V is TRBV4-3 and J is TRBJ2-1; D is possibly TRBD1 (5 bases). This TCR was sampled from a human donor in a cohort sampled during active COVID-19. DNA for the CDR3: TGCGCCAGCAGCCAAGCAGGGTATAGTGAGCAGTTCTTC. It translates to CASSQAGYSEQFF.